What follows are 23 T cell receptor beta chains derived from one specimen sequenced in a study of Ad26.COV2.S vaccination and SARS-CoV-2 variants. Treatment in this sample: over 15 received Ad26.COV2.S at low or high dose, single or two shots; several received placebo; per-sample allocation not given. Day 63 after the first vaccine or placebo injection was the time point for sampling. Sequenced by immunoSEQ multiplex PCR; TCRdb stores in-frame clones only, minus some. Among 350,000 to 500,000 clones listed, about 90% were seen once. The material was peripheral blood, obtained in a trial of Ad26.COV2.S vaccine versus placebo. These receptors all come from a person between 18 and 59 years old who received the Ad26.COV2.S COVID-19 vaccine or a placebo.

The V and J genes are TRBV2 and TRBJ2-3; TRBD2 matches 10 bases. Trimming at V came to 5 bases and at J to 0 bases, leaving 5 bases not matched to a gene. The CDR3 covers 16 residues. Germline V gene lookup returns CDR1 SNHLY and CDR2 FYNNEI. The CDR3 DNA reads TGTGCCAGCAGTAGGGAGACTAGCGGGAGCACAGATACGCAGTATTTT. Translation: CASSRETSGSTDTQYF.

The chain links TRBV28 to TRBJ2-6; 7 bases are a match to TRBD2. This CDR3 has 15 amino acids. J gave up 5 bases and V 6 bases, and 7 bases lay outside the gene matches. Per germline, CDR1 MDHEN and CDR2 SYDVKM. This chain's CDR3 is CASRREESWANVLTF. Written as DNA, the CDR3 is TGTGCCAGCAGACGGGAGGAGAGCTGGGCCAACGTCCTGACTTTC.

The chain has TRBV19 and TRBJ2-1, with 9 nucleotides matching TRBD2. The V gene end was trimmed by 2 bases and the J gene end by 6 bases; junction bases not matched to a gene: 8. The germline V gene encodes CDR1 LNHDA and CDR2 SQIVND (reference sequence). The CDR3 length is 16 residues. CDR3 nucleotides: TGTGCCAGTAGTATAAGGGCTAGCGGGATCGGCAATGAGCAGTTCTTC. This encodes CASSIRASGIGNEQFF. The variable domain in full, with the rest retrieved from reference TRBV19 and TRBJ2-1, is DGGITQSPKYLFRKEGQNVTLSCEQNLNHDAMYWYRQDPGQGLRLIYYSQIVNDFQKGDIAEGYSVSREKKESFPLTVTSAQKNPTAFYLCASSIRASGIGNEQFFGPGTRLTVL.

This chain links TRBV15 with TRBJ1-2; perhaps TRBD1 as D (5 bases). The CDR3 covers 15 residues. The V gene's germline CDR1 is LNHNV and CDR2 YYDKDF (reference sequence). The V and J ends lost 8 bases and 3 bases respectively, with 19 bases between them. CDR3 nucleotides: TGTGCCACCTCTCCGGACATGTCCGCTCACTATGGCTACACCTTC. Its protein product is CATSPDMSAHYGYTF.

The rearrangement links TRBV28 to TRBJ2-1; D gene unclear. Trimming shortened V by 1 base and J by 6 bases, and 10 bases separated the two germline ends. The germline V gene has CDR1 MDHEN and CDR2 SYDVKM. The CDR3 has 14 residues. In DNA, the CDR3 is TGTGCCAGCAGTTTATTTTTTAGCACCAATGAGCAGTTCTTC. Amino acids: CASSLFFSTNEQFF.

The chain has TRBV5-4 and TRBJ1-6; D is ambiguous. Trimming took off 0 bases at V and 0 bases at J, with 10 bases between the two ends. The CDR3 contains 17 residues. The germline CDR1 and CDR2 sequences are SGHNT and YYREEE (reference sequence). CDR3 nucleotide sequence: TGTGCCAGCAGCTTGGATGACGCAGGCTCCTATAATTCACCCCTCCACTTT. Residues: CASSLDDAGSYNSPLHF.

This chain links TRBV12-2 with TRBJ2-3; the table's D call of TRBD2 was not tested on the DNA. TRBV12-2 is termed a pseudogene. CDR3 length: 19 amino acids. In DNA form, the CDR3 reads TGTGCAAGTCGCTTCCCCGCCGGGGAGAGGACGGATAGCACAGATACGCAGTATTTT. This encodes CASRFPAGERTDSTDTQYF.

V gene TRBV4-2 combines with J gene TRBJ2-2; tentative D call: TRBD1 (6 bases). Trimming removed 2 bases at V and 4 bases at J, with 17 bases between. Germline CDR1 LGHNA, CDR2 YNFKEQ. The CDR3 is 17 residues long. CDR3 in DNA: TGTGCCAGCAGCCAACTCAGGGGCGAAGGTAGCACCGGGGAGCTGTTTTTT. Translation gives CASSQLRGEGSTGELFF.

CDR3 bases: TGTGCCAGCAGCGTAGAGGGACAGGCGGGAGATACGCAGTATTTT. This translates into CASSVEGQAGDTQYF. The chain employs TRBV9 and TRBJ2-3; 8 bases align to TRBD1. The CDR3 has 15 residues. V was clipped by 0 bases and J by 5 bases; unmatched bases: 5. Germline V lookup: CDR1 SGDLS, CDR2 YYNGEE.

This clone occurred once. The rearrangement links TRBV27 to TRBJ2-5; D call uncertain. In germline, CDR1 is MNHEY, CDR2 SMNVEV (reference sequence). This CDR3 region has 13 residues. Trimming took 3 bases from V and 3 from J, leaving 8 bases between them. The chain's CDR3 is CASSFTSKETQYF. CDR3 in DNA: TGTGCCAGCAGTTTCACGTCAAAAGAGACCCAGTACTTC.

The CDR3 region has the DNA TGTGCCAGCAGTTACCCGAGGACGGGTAATGAAAAACTGTTTTTT. Its protein is CASSYPRTGNEKLFF. The V call is TRBV6-2 or TRBV6-3, the J call TRBJ1-4; D unclear. The CDR3 is made up of 15 amino acids. V was cut by 2 bases and J by 4 bases, with 11 bases left in between. Germline V gene data show CDR1 as MNHEY and CDR2 as SVGEGT.

The chain uses TRBV27 and TRBJ2-2, with TRBD1 matching 7 bases. Germline-derived CDR1 and CDR2 are MNHEY and SMNVEV (reference sequence). The CDR3 totals 16 residues. Unmatched junction bases numbered 8, after V lost 6 bases and J lost 1 base. The CDR3 protein is CASRPPGTVNTGELFF. The CDR3 DNA follows: TGTGCCAGCAGGCCTCCCGGGACAGTGAACACCGGGGAGCTGTTTTTT.

The chain couples TRBV28 to TRBJ2-7; D not certain. V was cut by 3 bases and J by 3 bases, with 12 bases left in between. Looked up from germline, CDR1 is MDHEN and CDR2 is SYDVKM. This CDR3 region has 14 residues. In nucleotides, the CDR3 is TGTGCCAGCAGTTTTATCCCCCTCGACTACGAGCAGTACTTC. Residues: CASSFIPLDYEQYF.

V gene TRBV27 combines with J gene TRBJ1-2; D perhaps matches TRBD1 (6 bases). Germline lookup yields CDR1 MNHEY and CDR2 SMNVEV (reference sequence). The CDR3 runs to 11 residues. Trimming took 6 bases from V and 12 from J, leaving 14 bases between them. The CDR3 protein is CASSKGGPNTF. CDR3 in DNA: TGTGCCAGCAGCAAGGGGGGGCCCAACACCTTC.

The chain carries TRBV10-3 and TRBJ2-3; a possible D gene is TRBD1 (5 bases). Trimming shortened V by 4 bases and J by 0 bases, and 20 bases separated the two germline ends. CDR1 is ENHRY, CDR2 SYGVKD, per germline. This CDR3 has 18 residues. The CDR3 is CAISGGYGHAASTDTQYF. The CDR3 coding sequence is TGTGCCATCAGTGGCGGATACGGACATGCCGCTAGCACAGATACGCAGTATTTT.

The V gene is TRBV19, the J gene TRBJ2-1; TRBD2 aligns across 13 bases. CDR1 and CDR2 (germline): LNHDA, SQIVND (reference sequence). The trim removed 4 bases at V and 7 bases at J, leaving 7 bases unmatched. The CDR3 covers 16 residues. CDR3 sequence reads: CASSTWTSGRLNEQFF. DNA of the CDR3: TGTGCCAGTAGTACCTGGACTAGCGGGAGACTAAATGAGCAGTTCTTC.

This sequence joins TRBV5-1 and TRBJ2-5; 9 nucleotides line up with TRBD1. This CDR3 is 14 amino acids long. The J segment lost 3 bases and the V segment lost 6 bases, leaving 6 bases of the junction unmatched. Germline loops: CDR1 SGHRS, CDR2 YFSETQ. CDR3 amino acids: CASKRWDREETQYF. The CDR3 DNA sequence: TGCGCCAGCAAACGATGGGACAGGGAAGAGACCCAGTACTTC.

The gene calls are TRBV13 and TRBJ2-3; TRBD2 aligns across 8 bases. Per germline, CDR1 PRHDT and CDR2 FYEKMQ (reference sequence). With 7 bases clipped from V and 1 base from J, the junction kept 13 bases outside the gene matches. This CDR3 spans 17 amino acids. CDR3 bases: TGTGCCAGCACCTCGCGGTTGGGACTAGAAGGCACAGATACGCAGTATTTT. Translation gives CASTSRLGLEGTDTQYF.

The V and J genes are TRBV6-5 and TRBJ2-1; D not certain. Germline CDR1 MNHEY, CDR2 SVGAGI. The CDR3 has 12 amino acids. With 4 bases removed from V and 6 bases from J, the gap between germline ends came to 7 bases. As DNA, the CDR3 is TGTGCCAGCAGTTTCGGTCTCAATGAGCAGTTCTTC. Translating gives CASSFGLNEQFF.

The rearrangement uses TRBV10-3 and TRBJ1-4; D not resolved. In germline, CDR1 is ENHRY, CDR2 SYGVKD. V was trimmed by 2 bases and J by 4 bases, leaving 5 bases between them. The CDR3 runs to 13 residues. In nucleotides, the CDR3 is TGTGCCATCAGTGAGCAATATAATGAAAAACTGTTTTTT. Translated: CAISEQYNEKLFF.

The chain uses TRBV4-2 and TRBJ2-1; 7 nucleotides align to TRBD2. The CDR3 spans 15 residues. Germline CDR1 LGHNA, CDR2 YNFKEQ. The ends lost 2 bases at V and 7 bases at J; junction bases unmatched: 8. CDR3 region: CASSQPGLPSNEQFF. The CDR3 DNA sequence: TGTGCCAGCAGCCAACCGGGACTACCCAGTAATGAGCAGTTCTTC.

This chain uses TRBV28 with TRBJ1-5; D remains ambiguous. CDR1 is MDHEN, CDR2 SYDVKM, per germline. Trimming cost V 5 bases and J 4 bases, with 12 bases left between them. The CDR3 length is 14 residues. CDR3 sequence: CASSPSDGNQPQHF. The CDR3 DNA is TGTGCCAGCAGTCCCTCCGACGGGAATCAGCCCCAGCATTTT.

This clone appeared a few times. The CDR3 is CASSLSSGTADTQYF. Written as DNA, the CDR3 is TGTGCCAGCAGCTTATCTAGCGGGACAGCAGATACGCAGTATTTT. V gene TRBV11-3 combines with J gene TRBJ2-3; 9 nucleotides match TRBD2. Germline loops: CDR1 SGHNT, CDR2 YENEEA. The CDR3 totals 15 residues. V trimming: 2 bases; J trimming: 4 bases; junction bases outside the gene matches: 4.